The next 25 T cell receptor beta chains were all read from a single sample in a study of T cell repertoires in cytomegalovirus infection. MiXCR was run by TCRdb on the reads, yielding one entry per CDR3 protein. Of hundreds of thousands of distinct CDR3 sequences listed, around a third are singletons. These TCRs are of unknown antigen specificity. Material: cultured PBMCs, obtained from culture after CMV antigen stimulation. These receptors were obtained from a human donor in good health (CMV status not recorded). Some clones in this sample may be carry-over from other donors' samples.

This clonotype was seen only a few times. J is TRBJ2-1 and V is TRBV20-1; D gene ambiguous. V lost 0 bases, J lost 6 bases, and 18 bases lay in between. CDR1 and CDR2 from the germline V gene are DFQATT and SNEGSKA (reference sequence). This CDR3 has 16 residues. This CDR3 is CSARDRARGPANEQFF. In DNA form, the CDR3 reads TGCAGTGCTAGAGATCGGGCTAGAGGCCCTGCCAATGAGCAGTTCTTC.

The chain combines TRBV5-4 with TRBJ2-7; tentatively, D is TRBD1 (5 bases). V was pared by 0 bases and J by 6 bases, with 16 bases between. Per germline, CDR1 SGHNT and CDR2 YYREEE (reference sequence). This CDR3 comprises 15 residues. The CDR3 is CASSLARPGSSEQYF. The CDR3 region has the DNA TGTGCCAGCAGCTTGGCTAGGCCAGGGTCGAGCGAGCAGTACTTC.

Ten or more counts support this clonotype. This chain uses TRBV7-2 with TRBJ1-6; D is perhaps TRBD1 (6 bases). CDR1 is SGHTA and CDR2 is FQGNSA in the germline V gene. The CDR3 sequence is 15 residues long. The ends were cut back, 2 bases at V and 8 bases at J, with 13 bases in the middle. This CDR3 reads CASSLRGARDSPLHF. CDR3 DNA: TGTGCCAGCAGCTTACGGGGGGCGAGAGATTCACCCCTCCACTTT.

This clonotype has more than one count but fewer than ten. V gene TRBV27 combines with J gene TRBJ2-7; D is perhaps TRBD1 (6 bases). The V end was cut by 5 bases, the J end by 5 bases, with 16 bases between. The germline V gene encodes CDR1 MNHEY and CDR2 SMNVEV (reference sequence). This CDR3 region has 14 residues. CDR3 region: CASSTQGKRDEQYF. The CDR3 region has the DNA TGTGCCAGCAGTACCCAGGGGAAGAGGGACGAGCAGTACTTC.

The chain is built from TRBV19 and TRBJ2-1; 7 bases are a match to TRBD2. Germline loops: CDR1 LNHDA, CDR2 SQIVND (reference sequence). J lost 7 bases, V lost 5 bases, and 11 bases had no gene match. The CDR3 has 15 amino acids. DNA for the CDR3: TGTGCCAGTAGTCTCAGACTAGCCCTAGCGAATGAGCAGTTCTTC. It codes for CASSLRLALANEQFF.

This clonotype came up a few times. V gene TRBV7-2 combines with J gene TRBJ2-1; 10 nucleotides agree with TRBD2. Unmatched junction bases numbered 3, after V lost 5 bases and J lost 2 bases. Germline V gene sequence: CDR1 SGHTA, CDR2 FQGNSA. This CDR3 spans 15 amino acids. The chain's CDR3 is CASSQREGPYNEQFF. CDR3 nucleotides: TGTGCCAGCAGCCAGCGGGAGGGCCCCTACAATGAGCAGTTCTTC.

The V call is TRBV28, the J call TRBJ2-7, with TRBD2 matching 13 bases. The CDR3 has 14 amino acids. The germline gives CDR1 MDHEN, CDR2 SYDVKM. Losses at the gene ends were 5 bases for V and 8 bases for J; bases not matched to a gene: 6. The CDR3 is CASSPGLAGRQQYF. The CDR3 nucleotides are TGTGCCAGCAGTCCGGGACTAGCGGGACGGCAGCAGTACTTC.

The rearrangement uses TRBV3-1 and TRBJ2-2; 8 bases map to TRBD1. Germline V gives CDR1 LGHDT, CDR2 YNNKEL (reference sequence). The CDR3 is 15 residues long. The V segment lost 4 bases and the J segment 7 bases; nucleotides outside the gene matches: 8. The DNA of the CDR3 is TGTGCCAGCAGCCTTGGACAGGGTGTCGACGGGGAGCTGTTTTTT. Its translation is CASSLGQGVDGELFF.

The V call is TRBV6-6, the J call TRBJ2-1, with 8 positions matching TRBD2. V dropped 2 bases and J dropped 10; count of bases not matched to a gene: 7. The germline V gene has CDR1 MNHNY and CDR2 SVGAGI (reference sequence). CDR3 size: 14 residues. The chain's CDR3 is CASSYERELGEQFF. CDR3 bases: TGTGCCAGCAGTTACGAGCGGGAGCTAGGCGAGCAGTTCTTC.

This clonotype has a handful of counts. The chain uses TRBV6-2 or TRBV6-3 and TRBJ1-5; D gene ambiguous. CDR1 and CDR2 from the germline V gene are MNHEY and SVGEGT. The CDR3 sequence is 16 residues long. V lost 0 bases and J 5 bases, leaving 14 bases between the germline ends. CDR3 DNA sequence: TGTGCCAGCAGTTACTCGGGTCAGGCTAGTTATCAGCCCCAGCATTTT. Its translation is CASSYSGQASYQPQHF.

This clonotype showed up just a few times. This chain connects TRBV19 to TRBJ2-1, with D perhaps matching TRBD1 (6 bases). The germline V gene has CDR1 LNHDA and CDR2 SQIVND (reference sequence). CDR3 length: 16 amino acids. Between the trimmed V and J ends, which lost 3 bases and 1 base, there was a span of 13 bases. CDR3 in DNA: TGTGCCAGTAGTATTGGGGGCGCAGGGTCCTACAATGAGCAGTTCTTC. Its translation: CASSIGGAGSYNEQFF. Based on the CDR3 plus reference TRBV19 and TRBJ2-1, the full variable domain is DGGITQSPKYLFRKEGQNVTLSCEQNLNHDAMYWYRQDPGQGLRLIYYSQIVNDFQKGDIAEGYSVSREKKESFPLTVTSAQKNPTAFYLCASSIGGAGSYNEQFFGPGTRLTVL.

This sequence joins TRBV3-1 and TRBJ2-7, with D maybe TRBD2 (5 bases). CDR3 length equals 16 residues. V was pared by 4 bases and J by 5 bases, with 21 bases between. Germline V CDR1 and CDR2: LGHDT, YNNKEL (reference sequence). For the CDR3, the DNA is TGTGCCAGCAGCCTGGGAGAGTCGGGAAGGAACAACGAGCAGTACTTC. This gives the protein CASSLGESGRNNEQYF.

This clonotype was seen only a few times. This chain links TRBV6-2 or TRBV6-3 with TRBJ2-2, with D possibly being TRBD2 (5 bases). Trimming left V 5 bases short and J 4 bases short, with 11 bases between. CDR3 length: 14 amino acids. Germline CDR1 MNHEY, CDR2 SVGEGT. The CDR3 DNA follows: TGTGCCAGCAGTCGGGAACTTTCCACCGGGGAGCTGTTTTTT. Its translation: CASSRELSTGELFF.

The gene calls are TRBV7-3 and TRBJ2-1; D is ambiguous. CDR1 and CDR2 from the germline V gene are SGHTA and FQGTGA. With 8 bases removed from V and 3 bases from J, the gap between germline ends came to 11 bases. The CDR3 runs to 13 residues. CDR3 sequence reads: CASGHHSYNEQFF. The CDR3 DNA is TGTGCCAGCGGCCATCATAGCTACAATGAGCAGTTCTTC.

J is TRBJ2-1 and V is TRBV6-2 or TRBV6-3; D possibly corresponds to TRBD1 (5 bases). Between the trimmed V and J ends, which lost 6 bases and 8 bases, there was a span of 26 bases. CDR1 MNHEY and CDR2 SVGEGT come from the germline V gene. This CDR3 is built from 17 residues. The chain's CDR3 is CASSQISSPPDNHEQFF. For the CDR3, the DNA is TGTGCCAGCAGCCAAATTTCTAGTCCACCGGACAACCATGAGCAGTTCTTC.

This clonotype came up many times. The gene calls are TRBV6-2 or TRBV6-3 and TRBJ1-1; 7 bases fit TRBD1. V was clipped by 2 bases and J by 3 bases; unmatched bases: 12. CDR1 is MNHEY and CDR2 is SVGEGT in the germline V gene. This CDR3 comprises 17 residues. The CDR3 region is CASSYALQGTRDTEAFF. For the CDR3, the DNA is TGTGCCAGCAGTTACGCTCTACAGGGGACCCGGGACACTGAAGCTTTCTTT.

This rearrangement joins TRBV20-1 to TRBJ2-1; tentative D call: TRBD2 (5 bases). V was trimmed by 3 bases and J by 2 bases, leaving 11 bases between them. Germline-derived CDR1 and CDR2 are DFQATT and SNEGSKA (reference sequence). CDR3 size: 14 residues. The CDR3, as DNA: TGCAGTGCTAGTAGGCTAGCAGCCTACAATGAGCAGTTCTTC. It translates to CSASRLAAYNEQFF.

This clonotype has at least ten counts. The CDR3 sequence is CASSLQGGRANTEAFF. Here the CDR3 DNA reads TGTGCCAGCAGCTTACAAGGGGGCAGGGCGAACACTGAAGCTTTCTTT. J is TRBJ1-1 and V is TRBV7-2, with 7 positions matching TRBD1. The CDR3 length is 16 residues. After removal of 2 bases from V and 1 base from J, the junction contained 7 bases not matched to a gene. Germline lookup yields CDR1 SGHTA and CDR2 FQGNSA.

The chain joins TRBV19 to TRBJ1-1; D is possibly TRBD1 (5 bases). The V gene's germline CDR1 is LNHDA and CDR2 SQIVND (reference sequence). The CDR3 is made up of 15 amino acids. V gave up 4 bases and J gave up 0 bases, with 12 bases separating them. The chain's CDR3 is CASSSSRVLNTEAFF. CDR3 in DNA: TGTGCCAGTAGTAGTTCCAGGGTACTGAACACTGAAGCTTTCTTT.

The V call is TRBV27, the J call TRBJ2-7; tentatively, D is TRBD2 (7 bases). The V end lost 3 bases, the J end lost 5 bases, and 17 bases lay between the germline ends. The CDR3 has 15 amino acids. The germline V gene has CDR1 MNHEY and CDR2 SMNVEV (reference sequence). Written as DNA, the CDR3 is TGTGCCAGCAGTTTGTGGGGCGCGGGGGCTAACGAGCAGTACTTC. Its translation is CASSLWGAGANEQYF.

The chain uses TRBV24-1 and TRBJ2-7, with 8 nucleotides matching TRBD2. The CDR3 runs 18 residues. The trim removed 0 bases at V and 3 bases at J, leaving 12 bases unmatched. Germline-derived CDR1 and CDR2 are KGHDR and SFDVKD. CDR3 sequence reads: CATSDLGTSGGGIYEQYV. CDR3 nucleotides: TGTGCCACCAGTGATTTGGGCACTAGCGGAGGTGGAATCTACGAGCAGTACGTC.

The chain is built from TRBV7-6 and TRBJ1-1; TRBD1 is a possible D gene (5 bases). With 3 bases removed from V and 3 bases from J, the gap between germline ends came to 11 bases. Per germline, CDR1 SGHVS and CDR2 FNYEAQ. The CDR3 contains 14 residues. In DNA form, the CDR3 reads TGTGCCAGCAGCTTCGGAGGGACGGACACTGAAGCTTTCTTT. It codes for CASSFGGTDTEAFF.

This sequence joins TRBV6-5 and TRBJ2-3; TRBD1 matches at 7 bases. Germline trimming cut 2 bases from V and 10 bases from J; bases unmatched to any gene: 6. CDR3 length equals 13 residues. Germline CDR1 and CDR2: MNHEY and SVGAGI. As DNA, the CDR3 is TGTGCCAGCAGTTACAGGGGGCGATTTGCGCAGTATTTT. Amino acid sequence: CASSYRGRFAQYF.

This chain connects TRBV7-6 to TRBJ2-6; TRBD2 matches 8 bases. The CDR3 length is 19 residues. V was clipped by 9 bases and J by 0 bases; unmatched bases: 16. Germline V CDR1 and CDR2: SGHVS, FNYEAQ. This CDR3 is CASQKEGAGASSGANVLTF. Here the CDR3 DNA reads TGTGCCAGTCAAAAAGAGGGAGCGGGAGCCTCCTCTGGGGCCAACGTCCTGACTTTC.

With regard to this clonotype: One end of the junction varies from germline; a read error may be responsible. This sequence joins TRBV7-8 and TRBJ1-2; D unresolved. CDR1 SGHVS and CDR2 FQNEAQ come from the germline V gene. This CDR3 is built from 15 residues. The CDR3 loop is CASSLERAVNYGYTF. Here the CDR3 DNA reads TGTGCCAGCAGCTTAGAGAGGGCAGTTAACTATGGTTACACCTTC.